The present T cell receptor beta chain was sequenced within a study of T cell repertoires in cytomegalovirus infection. About the study: From public TCR beta signatures came an indication of both CMV infection and matching HLA type. Study-wide points: HLA-C-restricted CMV-specific TCR beta clonotypes prevailed in the ex vivo response. Using cumulative public TCR beta family frequency, the authors identified those who carried CMV together with the relevant HLA.

The V segment lost 2 bases and the J segment 4 bases; nucleotides outside the gene matches: 6. The CDR3 is 15 amino acids. Germline V gene lookup returns CDR1 MGHDK and CDR2 SYGVNS. A single record per CDR3 protein comes from TCRdb applying MiXCR to the reads. The sample shows roughly 230,000 distinct CDR3 sequences, around an eighth of them seen only once. This clonotype was seen a few times. Antigen specificity is unknown. The chain uses TRBV25-1 and TRBJ2-5; 8 nucleotides agree with TRBD1. The sample was PBMCs. The clonotype was recovered from a human donor in good health (CMV status not recorded). Some clones in this sample may be carry-over from other donors' samples. CDR3 bases: TGTGCCAGCAGTGAACTTCAGGGGGCCGGAGAGACCCAGTACTTC. It is translated as CASSELQGAGETQYF.